This is a list of T cell receptor beta chains from one sample in a study of T cell repertoires in cytomegalovirus infection. Their antigens are not known. TCRdb ran MiXCR on the reads and lists one entry per CDR3 protein. The table has roughly 990,000 distinct CDR3 sequences, roughly 31% seen once; the top ten hold more than 12%. Sample: cultured CD8+ T cells from PBMCs, taken from culture after CMV antigen stimulation. These receptors were taken from a human donor in good health (CMV status not recorded). Some clones in this sample may be carry-over from other donors' samples. The CDR3 runs from the conserved cysteine through the conserved F or W. A D gene is named only where the DNA matches it firmly. Clone size, where shown, is once, few, many, or a class for clones that have expanded.

j_gene: TRBJ2-3
d_gene: -
v_gene: TRBV4-3
abundance: many
CDR3aa: CASSQAGFLTDTQYF
CDR3nt: TGCGCCAGCAGCCAAGCGGGGTTTTTAACAGATACGCAGTATTTT

j_gene: TRBJ1-1
d_gene: TRBD1
v_gene: TRBV7-9
abundance: -
CDR3aa: CASSWNPQGVSTEAFF
CDR3nt: TGTGCCAGCAGCTGGAATCCTCAGGGGGTTAGCACTGAAGCTTTCTTT

j_gene: TRBJ1-2
d_gene: -
v_gene: TRBV5-1
abundance: -
CDR3aa: CASSRDAYGYTF
CDR3nt: TGCGCCAGCAGCAGGGACGCCTATGGCTACACCTTC

j_gene: TRBJ1-1
d_gene: -
v_gene: TRBV27
abundance: -
CDR3aa: CASSFGLANTEAFF
CDR3nt: TGTGCCAGCAGTTTTGGGCTCGCGAACACTGAAGCTTTCTTT

j_gene: TRBJ2-3
d_gene: -
v_gene: TRBV6-1
abundance: few
CDR3aa: CASSSYGGRTDTQYF
CDR3nt: TGTGCCAGCAGTTCCTACGGGGGAAGAACAGATACGCAGTATTTT

j_gene: TRBJ1-4
d_gene: -
v_gene: TRBV6-1
abundance: -
CDR3aa: CASTPDRTNEKLFF
CDR3nt: TGTGCCAGCACCCCGGACCGAACTAATGAAAAACTGTTTTTT

j_gene: TRBJ2-4
d_gene: -
v_gene: TRBV9
abundance: -
CDR3aa: CASSVPDRRNIQYF
CDR3nt: TGTGCCAGCAGCGTACCGGACAGACGAAACATTCAGTACTTC

j_gene: TRBJ1-5
d_gene: -
v_gene: TRBV24-1
abundance: -
CDR3aa: CATSDFDGSNQPQHF
CDR3nt: TGTGCCACCAGTGATTTTGACGGTAGCAATCAGCCCCAGCATTTT

j_gene: TRBJ2-7
d_gene: -
v_gene: TRBV5-6
abundance: few
CDR3aa: CASSLVTIDREQYF
CDR3nt: TGTGCCAGCAGCTTGGTTACCATCGATCGGGAGCAGTACTTC

j_gene: TRBJ1-1
d_gene: -
v_gene: TRBV19
abundance: -
CDR3aa: CASGTWAGNTEAFF
CDR3nt: TGTGCCAGTGGAACATGGGCAGGGAACACTGAAGCTTTCTTT